The clone carrying this T cell receptor beta chain was detected ten times or more. This sample was taken from a study of read filtering for tumor transcriptome and immune sequencing. The wider study: The cohort had some 17 men and over eleven women aged roughly 40 to 80, mean roughly 66 years. Per sample, TCR-region reads ranged about 4.05 to 11 million by IR-seq, roughly 85 to 1,400 by RNA-seq. Whole-transcriptome libraries were prepared after DNase treatment.

The library was built from around 0.4 ug RNA with molecular barcoded adaptors for alpha/delta and beta/gamma chains. Each CDR3 protein is one row after TCRdb ran MiXCR on the reads. The sample carries 130,000 or so distinct CDR3 sequences, about 13% recorded once. The CDR3 covers 13 residues. CDR1 DFQATT and CDR2 SNEGSKA come from the germline V gene (reference sequence). The V end lost 2 bases, the J end lost 6 bases, and 11 bases lay between the germline ends. The origin of this receptor is a donor aged 40 or older with multiple myeloma. The rearrangement uses TRBV20-1 and TRBJ2-1; possible D gene TRBD1, 5 bases. The sample comprised a population of CD138-negative cells sorted from bone marrow. CDR3 region: CSARPTVLNEQFF. As DNA, the CDR3 is TGCAGTGCTAGACCGACAGTCCTCAATGAGCAGTTCTTC.